The next 12 T cell receptor beta chains were all read from a single sample in a study of spatial heterogeneity in lung cancer. TCRdb processed the 5' RACE reads anew with MiXCR; each CDR3 protein has one entry. Of about 5,000 distinct CDR3 sequences detected, around 18% appear once; the ten largest clones hold approximately 22%. The time point was: sample taken at primary tumor resection. Sequencing of whole RNA from tumor, nontumor lung or frozen PBMC involved no sorting. This specimen was normal lung tissue next to the tumor, taken at surgery. These receptors came from a male donor with early-stage non-small cell lung cancer.

Sample share makes this clonotype medium-sized. Found in a library prepared for alpha chains, this beta chain is an off-target read, and its abundance has little meaning. V gene TRBV25-1 combines with J gene TRBJ2-5; the D gene is possibly TRBD1 (5 bases). CDR1 is MGHDK, CDR2 SYGVNS, per germline. Trimming took 1 base from V and 5 from J, leaving 14 bases between them. CDR3 size: 15 residues. The CDR3 reads CASSESGRAMETQYF. CDR3 in DNA: TGTGCCAGCAGTGAATCGGGCAGGGCTATGGAGACCCAGTACTTC.

This clonotype counts as medium-sized. Within a library made for alpha chains, this beta chain is off target, and its count is uninformative. The chain joins TRBV29-1 to TRBJ1-1, with 10 bases fitting TRBD1. Germline assignment: CDR1 SQVTM and CDR2 ANQGSEA. V shed 7 bases and J 0 bases; nucleotides not matched to a gene: 8. The CDR3 has 15 residues. CDR3 DNA: TGCAGCGCTGACAGGGGGCGCGGATTGAACACTGAAGCTTTCTTT. This translates into CSADRGRGLNTEAFF.

This clonotype is categorized as medium-sized. A library prepared for alpha chains yielded this beta chain as an off-target read; its size is of little meaning. This chain connects TRBV5-1 to TRBJ1-1; D might be TRBD1 (6 bases). Germline loops: CDR1 SGHRS, CDR2 YFSETQ. Trimming pared 0 bases from V and 0 bases from J, leaving 12 bases between. The CDR3 length is 16 residues. This chain's CDR3 is CASSLAGTGLNTEAFF. CDR3 sequence (DNA): TGCGCCAGCAGCTTGGCGGGTACAGGGTTGAACACTGAAGCTTTCTTT.

Relative to its sample, this clonotype is medium-sized. The library was prepared for alpha chains; this beta chain is a stray read, so its frequency means little. This chain uses TRBV9 with TRBJ2-6, with no clear D. Germline-derived CDR1 and CDR2 are SGDLS and YYNGEE. The CDR3 length is 14 residues. V was pared by 5 bases and J by 0 bases, with 6 bases between. The CDR3 loop is CASSFLSGANVLTF. CDR3 DNA sequence: TGTGCCAGCAGTTTTCTCTCTGGGGCCAACGTCCTGACTTTC.

This clonotype was detected a few times. Within a library made for alpha chains, this beta chain is off target, and its count is uninformative. The rearrangement uses TRBV5-1 and TRBJ1-1; TRBD1 aligns across 7 bases. The CDR3 is 14 amino acids. CDR1 and CDR2 from the germline V gene are SGHRS and YFSETQ. V lost 0 bases and J lost 5; bases outside the gene matches: 4. In DNA form, the CDR3 reads TGCGCCAGCAGCTTGGAACAGGGGACGACTGAAGCTTTCTTT. It specifies CASSLEQGTTEAFF.

By its share, this clonotype is large. This beta chain lies outside the target of a library built for alpha chains; its clone size means little. The chain joins TRBV28 to TRBJ1-6; maybe TRBD1 (6 bases). Trimming left V 5 bases short and J 6 bases short, with 14 bases between. Germline assignment: CDR1 MDHEN and CDR2 SYDVKM. There are 15 residues in the CDR3. The CDR3 DNA reads TGTGCCAGCAGTCCAGGGGACTTGTTTAATTCACCCCTCCACTTT. Its translation: CASSPGDLFNSPLHF.

In its sample, this clonotype was seen many times. This beta chain is a stray sequence in a library constructed for alpha chains; its clone size is not meaningful. This chain connects TRBV4-2 to TRBJ2-7; the match to TRBD1 covers 7 bases. J was trimmed by 4 bases and V by 2 bases; bases with no gene match: 5. This CDR3 has 14 residues. The germline V gene has CDR1 LGHNA and CDR2 YNFKEQ. CDR3 sequence: CASSQRTGEYEQYF. The CDR3 DNA reads as TGTGCCAGCAGCCAAAGAACAGGGGAATACGAGCAGTACTTC.

This clonotype ranks as medium-sized. This beta chain was picked up by a library intended for alpha chains and is off target, so its count carries little meaning. The chain joins TRBV5-1 to TRBJ1-2; D not certain. V was shortened by 4 bases and J by 2 bases, with 9 bases between the two germline ends. CDR3 length: 13 residues. CDR1 and CDR2 from the germline V gene are SGHRS and YFSETQ. CDR3 sequence: CASSPGENYGYTF. In DNA, the CDR3 is TGCGCCAGCAGCCCCGGTGAGAACTATGGCTACACCTTC.

This clonotype is labeled as medium-sized. Because the library targeted alpha chains, this beta chain is an off-target read whose size means little. The V and J genes are TRBV7-2 and TRBJ2-5; D uncertain. Trimming cost V 1 base and J 1 base, with 4 bases left between them. Germline CDR1 SGHTA, CDR2 FQGNSA. CDR3 size: 13 residues. The CDR3 is CASSLVSQETQYF. In DNA, the CDR3 is TGTGCCAGCAGCTTAGTCAGCCAAGAGACCCAGTACTTC. The variable domain in full, completed from reference TRBV7-2 and TRBJ2-5, reads GAGVSQSPSNKVTEKGKDVELRCDPISGHTALYWYRQSLGQGLEFLIYFQGNSAPDKSGLPSDRFSAERTGGSVSTLTIQRTQQEDSAVYLCASSLVSQETQYFGPGTRLLVL.

This clonotype ranks as medium-sized (0.01 to 0.1%). Within a library made for alpha chains, this beta chain is off target, and its count is uninformative. The chain carries TRBV5-1 and TRBJ2-2; the match to TRBD2 covers 7 bases. Germline CDR1 reads SGHRS; CDR2 reads YFSETQ. V dropped 4 bases and J dropped 0; count of bases not matched to a gene: 6. CDR3 size: 16 residues. The CDR3 reads CASSLNGGTNTGELFF. The CDR3 DNA reads TGCGCCAGCAGCCTGAACGGGGGGACGAACACCGGGGAGCTGTTTTTT.

Remarks on this clonotype: Since the library was made to target alpha chains, this beta chain is a stray read and its abundance is not meaningful. V usage is TRBV3-1 and J usage is TRBJ1-6; 7 nucleotides match TRBD1. The CDR3 is made up of 22 amino acids. The V segment lost 1 base and the J segment 8 bases; nucleotides outside the gene matches: 26. Looked up from germline, CDR1 is LGHDT and CDR2 is YNNKEL (reference sequence). The CDR3 DNA reads as TGTGCCAGCAGCCAAGCCTCCACACCGGGGGGGGAGACAGGGATTGGGTATTCACCCCTCCACTTT. This sequence encodes CASSQASTPGGETGIGYSPLHF.

In this sample, this clonotype is medium-sized. Since it is a stray read in a library aimed at alpha chains, this beta chain has a size that is not meaningful. The chain recombines TRBV15 with TRBJ2-3, with D perhaps assigned TRBD1 or TRBD2 (5 bases each). This CDR3 contains 13 residues. Trimming shortened V by 9 bases and J by 1 base, and 11 bases separated the two germline ends. CDR1 and CDR2 (germline): LNHNV, YYDKDF (reference sequence). This CDR3 reads CATGRGGTDTQYF. The CDR3 region has the DNA TGTGCCACGGGGCGAGGGGGCACAGATACGCAGTATTTT.